This TCR beta chain appears in the sequencing data of a study of cytomegalovirus exposure and HLA in healthy donors. In the study overall: Inside one of the first data releases sat 85 million or so unique TCRs taken from HLA-typed donors. General study points: HLA restriction was apparent for most CMV-associated TCR beta chains in a later analysis.

In the case of this clone: What it recognizes is unknown.

PCR amplification relied on 60 Vbeta primers (plus 13 Jbeta primers). Only in-frame clones appear in the TCRdb table, and some are missing; sequencing was by immunoSEQ multiplex PCR. The data contain about 140,000 clones, about three fifths of them seen just once; the ten biggest clones take up around 1.8%. The sequence was obtained from a male donor in good health and CMV-seronegative. Material for sequencing was PBMCs.

The CDR3 nucleotides read TGTGCCATCAGTGAGTGGACTAGCGAGTCAGATACGCAGTATTTT. Translating gives CAISEWTSESDTQYF. J is TRBJ2-3 and V is TRBV10-3; 9 bases agree with TRBD2. The length of the CDR3 is 15 residues. With V trimmed by 1 base and J by 4 bases, 3 bases remained unmatched. Germline V gene data show CDR1 as ENHRY and CDR2 as SYGVKD.